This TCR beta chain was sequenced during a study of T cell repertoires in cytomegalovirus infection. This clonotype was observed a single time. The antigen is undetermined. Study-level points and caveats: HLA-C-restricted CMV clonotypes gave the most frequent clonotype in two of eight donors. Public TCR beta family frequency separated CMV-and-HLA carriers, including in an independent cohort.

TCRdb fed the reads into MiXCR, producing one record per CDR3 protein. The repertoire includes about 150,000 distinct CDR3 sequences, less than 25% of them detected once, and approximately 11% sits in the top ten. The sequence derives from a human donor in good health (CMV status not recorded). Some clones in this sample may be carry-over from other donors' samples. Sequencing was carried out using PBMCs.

The chain's CDR3 is CASALAGPTGELFF. The CDR3 bases are TGTGCCAGCGCACTAGCGGGGCCCACCGGGGAGCTGTTTTTT. The chain couples TRBV2 to TRBJ2-2; 10 bases agree with TRBD2. Germline V CDR1 and CDR2: SNHLY, FYNNEI. V lost 8 bases to trimming and J lost 4 bases; unmatched junction nucleotides: 4. The CDR3 is made up of 14 amino acids.